The 22 T cell receptor beta chains presented below share a single source sample, sequenced in a study of cytomegalovirus exposure and HLA in healthy donors. Repertoires were generated with immunoSEQ multiplex PCR, while TCRdb's copy carries only in-frame clones and drops some. The table has 120,000 to 150,000 clones, just under 85% seen once. The specimen was PBMCs. The source of these receptors is a woman aged 25 to 39 in good health and CMV-seronegative.

This clone came up a few times. The chain recombines TRBV11-2 with TRBJ2-7, with D possibly TRBD1 on 6 matching bases. The CDR3 has 13 amino acids. V was trimmed by 6 bases and J by 3 bases, leaving 12 bases between them. Germline V gives CDR1 SGHAT, CDR2 FQNNGV. The CDR3 is CASSWLGGYEQYF. CDR3 in DNA: TGTGCCAGCAGTTGGCTAGGGGGCTACGAGCAGTACTTC.

This chain connects TRBV9 to TRBJ2-5; TRBD2 aligns across 14 bases. Losses at the gene ends were 3 bases for V and 3 bases for J; bases not matched to a gene: 4. Germline values: CDR1 SGDLS, CDR2 YYNGEE. The CDR3 runs to 16 residues. The CDR3 region is CASSATGLAGEETQYF. Here the CDR3 DNA reads TGTGCCAGCAGCGCCACGGGACTAGCGGGGGAAGAGACCCAGTACTTC.

This chain joins TRBV18 and TRBJ1-2; 7 positions agree with TRBD1. Trimming took 4 bases from V and 3 from J; bases not matched to a gene: 2. The CDR3 extends over 13 amino acids. Germline V gene lookup returns CDR1 KGHSH and CDR2 LQKENI. The CDR3 DNA reads as TGTGCCAGCTCACAGGGGGCCGACTATGGCTACACCTTC. It specifies CASSQGADYGYTF.

The sample holds one count of this clone. The chain links TRBV28 to TRBJ2-4; the D gene is possibly TRBD1 (6 bases). Germline V gene data show CDR1 as MDHEN and CDR2 as SYDVKM. Trimming removed 6 bases at V and 7 bases at J, with 16 bases between. The length of the CDR3 is 14 residues. The CDR3, as DNA: TGTGCCAGCAGCCTTGGGACATTTGGGAACATTCAGTACTTC. Translating it yields CASSLGTFGNIQYF.

J is TRBJ1-1 and V is TRBV11-2; the D is unclear. The V and J ends lost 1 base and 4 bases respectively, with 10 bases between them. CDR1 and CDR2 from the germline V gene are SGHAT and FQNNGV. This CDR3 is built from 14 residues. The CDR3: CASSLGQGSTEAFF. The CDR3 region has the DNA TGTGCCAGCAGCTTAGGGCAAGGGAGCACTGAAGCTTTCTTT.

This rearrangement joins TRBV25-1 to TRBJ2-7, with D perhaps TRBD1 (6 bases). Germline CDR1 is MGHDK and CDR2 is SYGVNS. CDR3 length equals 14 residues. Trimming took off 1 base at V and 3 bases at J, with 10 bases between the two ends. The CDR3 region has the DNA TGTGCCAGCAGTGAATCAGGGGAATACTACGAGCAGTACTTC. Its translation is CASSESGEYYEQYF.

V gene TRBV9 combines with J gene TRBJ1-2; no firm D call. CDR3 length equals 15 residues. The V gene lost 0 bases and the J gene lost 0 bases, with 9 bases spanning the gap. CDR1 is SGDLS and CDR2 is YYNGEE in the germline V gene. The chain's CDR3 is CASSVDPGSNYGYTF. CDR3 nucleotide sequence: TGTGCCAGCAGCGTAGATCCAGGCTCTAACTATGGCTACACCTTC.

This rearrangement joins TRBV6-6 to TRBJ1-1, with 8 bases that match TRBD1. The CDR3 covers 16 residues. CDR1 and CDR2 (germline): MNHNY, SVGAGI (reference sequence). With 2 bases clipped from V and 11 bases from J, the junction kept 16 bases outside the gene matches. The CDR3 reads CASSYGPGQGEVRAFF. Written as DNA, the CDR3 is TGTGCCAGCAGTTACGGACCAGGACAGGGTGAGGTACGGGCTTTCTTT.

This clone has only a few counts. V gene TRBV7-8 combines with J gene TRBJ1-5; possible D gene TRBD1, 6 bases. Trimming stripped 0 bases from V and 1 base from J, with 10 bases between. This CDR3 has 16 residues. The germline V gene encodes CDR1 SGHVS and CDR2 FQNEAQ. Here the CDR3 DNA reads TGTGCCAGCAGCTTAGCGGGGGCGCGGAGCAATCAGCCCCAGCATTTT. Translation: CASSLAGARSNQPQHF.

The chain employs TRBV19 and TRBJ1-5; no clear D. The germline CDR1 and CDR2 sequences are LNHDA and SQIVND (reference sequence). The CDR3 has 17 residues. Trimming left V 1 base short and J 2 bases short, with 15 bases between. The CDR3 loop reads CASSIVHRPLGNQPQHF. In DNA, the CDR3 is TGTGCCAGTAGTATAGTTCACAGACCCTTGGGCAATCAGCCCCAGCATTTT.

This clone was found many times. The CDR3 region is CASSLQGRGTEAFF. The CDR3 region has the DNA TGTGCCAGCAGCCTACAGGGGCGGGGCACTGAAGCTTTCTTT. V and J are TRBV7-8 and TRBJ1-1; TRBD1 agrees at 7 bases. V was pared by 5 bases and J by 4 bases, with 7 bases of the junction left unmatched. Looked up from germline, CDR1 is SGHVS and CDR2 is FQNEAQ. There are 14 residues in the CDR3.

This rearrangement joins TRBV18 to TRBJ2-2, with D possibly matching TRBD1 (6 bases). The CDR3 loop spans 14 amino acids. From germline, CDR1 is KGHSH and CDR2 LQKENI. Trimming pared 2 bases from V and 4 bases from J, leaving 8 bases between. The CDR3 nucleotides read TGTGCCAGCTCACCAGACAGGATCACCGGGGAGCTGTTTTTT. It is translated as CASSPDRITGELFF.

The chain has TRBV4-3 and TRBJ1-2, with 12 bases lining up with TRBD1. V shed 0 bases, J shed 10 bases, and the junction held 9 bases outside the gene matches. The germline V gene has CDR1 LGHNA and CDR2 YSLEER. This CDR3 contains 16 residues. CDR3 protein: CASSQDPGTGGEIYTF. In DNA form, the CDR3 reads TGCGCCAGCAGCCAAGATCCCGGGACAGGGGGCGAGATCTACACCTTC.

The rearrangement joins TRBV7-8 to TRBJ1-5; tentative D call: TRBD1 (6 bases). Germline CDR1 SGHVS, CDR2 FQNEAQ. The CDR3 sequence is 14 residues long. V was clipped by 5 bases and J by 4 bases, with 12 bases between them. The CDR3 coding sequence is TGTGCCAGCAGCGCCAGACAGGATAATCAGCCCCAGCATTTT. Translated, it gives CASSARQDNQPQHF.

This clone was seen a single time. As DNA, the CDR3 is TGTGCCAGCAGCGCCCAGCCGACAGACTCTGGAAACACCATATATTTT. This codes for CASSAQPTDSGNTIYF. The chain combines TRBV9 with TRBJ1-3; D may be TRBD1 (5 bases). V lost 3 bases, J lost 0 bases, and 13 bases lay in between. The CDR3 extends over 16 amino acids. Germline V gene lookup returns CDR1 SGDLS and CDR2 YYNGEE.

The rearrangement links TRBV5-4 to TRBJ1-2; D may be TRBD1 (5 bases). CDR1 is SGHNT, CDR2 YYREEE, per germline (reference sequence). With 0 bases removed from V and 4 bases from J, the gap between germline ends came to 13 bases. The CDR3 is made up of 15 amino acids. The CDR3 sequence is CASSLAGQGSYGYTF. The CDR3 nucleotides read TGTGCCAGCAGCTTGGCGGGCCAGGGTAGCTATGGCTACACCTTC.

The chain has TRBV28 and TRBJ2-7; maybe TRBD1 (5 bases). Trimming left V 6 bases short and J 5 bases short, with 17 bases between. The CDR3 is made up of 14 amino acids. Germline lookup yields CDR1 MDHEN and CDR2 SYDVKM. The CDR3 protein is CASRNYLGVHEQYF. In DNA, the CDR3 is TGTGCCAGCAGGAACTACCTAGGGGTGCACGAGCAGTACTTC.

This chain joins TRBV6-6 and TRBJ1-1; D is perhaps TRBD1 (6 bases). V lost 7 bases, J lost 4 bases, and 13 bases lay in between. The length of the CDR3 is 13 residues. Germline V gene data show CDR1 as MNHNY and CDR2 as SVGAGI (reference sequence). The CDR3 sequence is CASNPVGGTEAFF. The CDR3 DNA reads TGTGCCAGCAATCCCGTAGGGGGCACTGAAGCTTTCTTT.

Written as DNA, the CDR3 is TGTGCCAGCTCACCAACGGCAGCCATACTACCTGGAAACACCATATATTTT. Translated: CASSPTAAILPGNTIYF. The V call is TRBV18, the J call TRBJ1-3; D not resolved. Trimming cost V 2 bases and J 2 bases, with 16 bases left between them. Germline V gene data show CDR1 as KGHSH and CDR2 as LQKENI. The CDR3 consists of 17 residues.

About this clone itself: At one end, the junction sequence differs from germline, possibly due to a read error. This chain uses TRBV6-5 with TRBJ1-2, with 7 nucleotides matching TRBD1. CDR1 MNHEY and CDR2 SVGAGI come from the germline V gene. The CDR3 covers 11 residues. The CDR3 nucleotides are TGTGCCAGCAGCCGGACAGGCTCTACCGCCTTC. This sequence encodes CASSRTGSTAF.

J is TRBJ1-5 and V is TRBV6-1; 11 positions match TRBD1. Trimming took 2 bases from V and 5 from J; bases not matched to a gene: 5. Germline V gives CDR1 MNHNS, CDR2 SASEGT. The CDR3 runs to 16 residues. The CDR3 sequence is CASSEFGDRGYQPQHF. The CDR3 DNA sequence: TGTGCCAGCAGTGAATTCGGGGACAGGGGGTATCAGCCCCAGCATTTT.

The J gene is TRBJ1-1, the V gene TRBV11-3; D possibly corresponds to TRBD1 (5 bases). Germline CDR1 SGHNT, CDR2 YENEEA. The CDR3 spans 13 residues. Trimming stripped 3 bases from V and 7 bases from J, with 12 bases between. The CDR3 is CASSLGGYGEAFF. DNA of the CDR3: TGTGCCAGCAGCTTGGGGGGATATGGTGAAGCTTTCTTT.